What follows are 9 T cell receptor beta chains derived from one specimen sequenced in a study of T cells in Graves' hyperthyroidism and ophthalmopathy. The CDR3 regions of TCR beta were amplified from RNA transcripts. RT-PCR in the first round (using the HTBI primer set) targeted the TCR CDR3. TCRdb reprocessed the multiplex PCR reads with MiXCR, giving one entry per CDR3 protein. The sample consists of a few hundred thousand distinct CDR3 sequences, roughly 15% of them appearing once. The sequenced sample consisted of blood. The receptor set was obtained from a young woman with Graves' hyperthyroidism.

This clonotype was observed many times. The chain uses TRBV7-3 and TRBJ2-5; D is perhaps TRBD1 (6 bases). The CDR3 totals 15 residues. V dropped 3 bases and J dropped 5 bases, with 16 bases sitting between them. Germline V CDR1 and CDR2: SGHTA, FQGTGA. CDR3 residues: CASSFGDRPLETQYF. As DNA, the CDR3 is TGTGCCAGCAGCTTCGGAGACAGGCCCCTGGAGACCCAGTACTTC.

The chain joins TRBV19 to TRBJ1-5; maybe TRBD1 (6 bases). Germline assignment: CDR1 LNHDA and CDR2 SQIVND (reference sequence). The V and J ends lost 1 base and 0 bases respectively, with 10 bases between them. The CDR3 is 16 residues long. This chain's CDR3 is CASSIGGRGSNQPQHF. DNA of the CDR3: TGTGCCAGTAGTATAGGGGGCAGGGGTAGCAATCAGCCCCAGCATTTT.

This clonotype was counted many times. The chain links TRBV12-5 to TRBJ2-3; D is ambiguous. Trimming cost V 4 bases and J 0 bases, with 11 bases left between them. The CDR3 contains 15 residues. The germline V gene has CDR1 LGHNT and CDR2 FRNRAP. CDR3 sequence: CASGSGTQSTDTQYF. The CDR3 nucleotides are TGTGCTAGTGGTTCTGGTACCCAGAGCACAGATACGCAGTATTTT.

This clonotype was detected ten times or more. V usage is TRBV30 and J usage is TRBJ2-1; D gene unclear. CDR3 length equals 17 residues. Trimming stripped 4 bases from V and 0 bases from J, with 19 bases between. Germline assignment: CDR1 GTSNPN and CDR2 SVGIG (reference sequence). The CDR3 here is CAWTLIGNWSSYNEQFF. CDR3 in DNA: TGTGCCTGGACCCTCATTGGGAACTGGAGCTCCTACAATGAGCAGTTCTTC.

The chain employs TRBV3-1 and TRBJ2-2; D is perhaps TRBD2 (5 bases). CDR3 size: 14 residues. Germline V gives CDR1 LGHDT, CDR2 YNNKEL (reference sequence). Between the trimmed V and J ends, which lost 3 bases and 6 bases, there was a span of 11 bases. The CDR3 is CASSQWSRAGELFF. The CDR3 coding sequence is TGTGCCAGCAGCCAGTGGTCGAGGGCCGGGGAGCTGTTTTTT. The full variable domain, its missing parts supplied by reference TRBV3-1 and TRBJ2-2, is DTAVSQTPKYLVTQMGNDKSIKCEQNLGHDTMYWYKQDSKKFLKIMFSYNNKELIINETVPNRFSPKSPDKAHLNLHINSLELGDSAVYFCASSQWSRAGELFFGEGSRLTVL.

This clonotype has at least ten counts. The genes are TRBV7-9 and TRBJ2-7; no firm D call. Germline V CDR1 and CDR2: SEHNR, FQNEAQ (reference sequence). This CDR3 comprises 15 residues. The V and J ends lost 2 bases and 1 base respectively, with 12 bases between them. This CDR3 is CASSLPGPSSYEQYF. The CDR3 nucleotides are TGTGCCAGCAGCTTACCCGGGCCTTCTTCCTACGAGCAGTACTTC.

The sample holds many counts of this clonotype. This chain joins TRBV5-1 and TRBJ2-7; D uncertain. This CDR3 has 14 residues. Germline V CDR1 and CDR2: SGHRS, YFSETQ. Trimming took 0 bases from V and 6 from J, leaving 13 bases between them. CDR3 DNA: TGCGCCAGCAGCTTGGAGGCCCCTCCCGGCGAGCAGTACTTC. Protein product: CASSLEAPPGEQYF.

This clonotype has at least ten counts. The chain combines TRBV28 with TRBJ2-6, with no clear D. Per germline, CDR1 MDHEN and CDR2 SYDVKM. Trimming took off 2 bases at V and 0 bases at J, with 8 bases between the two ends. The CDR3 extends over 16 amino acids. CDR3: CASSLDPSSGANVLTF. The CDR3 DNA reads TGTGCCAGCAGTTTAGACCCAAGCTCTGGGGCCAACGTCCTGACTTTC.

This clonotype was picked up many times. CDR3 nucleotide sequence: TGTGCCAGCAGCGCCTACACTAGCGGGAGGTGGTACAATGAGCAGTTCTTC. It encodes CASSAYTSGRWYNEQFF. The chain uses TRBV6-2 or TRBV6-3 and TRBJ2-1, with TRBD2 identical over 12 bases. The CDR3 length is 17 residues. The V gene end was trimmed by 6 bases and the J gene end by 4 bases; junction bases not matched to a gene: 10. The germline V gene encodes CDR1 MNHEY and CDR2 SVGEGT.